This section outlines one T cell receptor (beta chain) sequence together with its context. Other DNA sequences in the same sample also yield this CDR3. This sample stems from a study of blood T cell repertoires in COVID-19. Study details: The United States, Italy and Spain were the sources of the acute and convalescent COVID-19 samples. PBMCs, B-cell-depleted T cells, or T cells provided the cDNA or gDNA that made up the material.

This CDR3 is built from 15 residues. Germline V gene data show CDR1 as LGHDT and CDR2 as YNNKEL (reference sequence). V was shortened by 3 bases and J by 5 bases, with 16 bases between the two germline ends. Authors' data handling: Amplification of reference gene primers was used by the study to estimate nucleated cell counts. Measured with immunoSEQ multiplex PCR; TCRdb has only the in-frame clones, and not every one. From that table come the V and J calls and clone size; the DNA was used to work out D and trimming. The sample lists 310,000 or so clones, about 88% occurring once. Sequenced material: peripheral blood. This chain joins TRBV3-1 (or the pseudogene TRBV3-2) and TRBJ2-5; a weak D match, TRBD2 (7 bases). The sequence was obtained from a man between 65 and 79 years old with acute or convalescent COVID-19. The CDR3 nucleotides read TGTGCCAGCAGCCATAAGGGGGGGCGGGGTGAGACCCAGTACTTC. Translating gives CASSHKGGRGETQYF.